What follows is one TCR beta chain and its context. The data were obtained in a study of T cells in tuberculosis. For the study at large: PBMC were archived before or within 7 days of starting treatment.

Time point denoted: new active TB diagnosis, blood taken before or within 7 days of starting treatment. CDR1 and CDR2 from the germline V gene are SNHLY and FYNNEI. The V gene end was trimmed by 6 bases and the J gene end by 4 bases; junction bases not matched to a gene: 2. The CDR3 length is 14 residues. The table came from immunoSEQ multiplex PCR; TCRdb's copy has only in-frame clones and leaves some out. Here the sample spans tens of thousands of clones, approximately 90% being singletons. The sequence was collected from an adult with tuberculosis. The sequences come from PBMCs, collected at tuberculosis diagnosis. The rearrangement joins TRBV2 to TRBJ2-3, with 12 bases fitting TRBD2. CDR3 loop: CASRLAGGSDTQYF. The CDR3 nucleotides read TGTGCCAGCAGACTAGCGGGGGGTTCAGATACGCAGTATTTT.